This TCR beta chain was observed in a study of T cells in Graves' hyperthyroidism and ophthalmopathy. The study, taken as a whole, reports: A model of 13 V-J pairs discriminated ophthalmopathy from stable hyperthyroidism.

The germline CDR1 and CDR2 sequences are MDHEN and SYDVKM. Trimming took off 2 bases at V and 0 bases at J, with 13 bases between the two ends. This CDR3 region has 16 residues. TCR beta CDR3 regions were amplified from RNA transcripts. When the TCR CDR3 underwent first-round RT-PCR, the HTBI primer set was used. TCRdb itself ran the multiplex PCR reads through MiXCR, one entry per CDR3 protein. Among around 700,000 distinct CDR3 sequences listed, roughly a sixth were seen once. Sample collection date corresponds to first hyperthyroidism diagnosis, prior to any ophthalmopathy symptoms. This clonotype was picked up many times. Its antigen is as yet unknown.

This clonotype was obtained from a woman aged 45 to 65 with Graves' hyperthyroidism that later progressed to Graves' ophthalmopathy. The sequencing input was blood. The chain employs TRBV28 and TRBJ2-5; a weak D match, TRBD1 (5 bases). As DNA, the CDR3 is TGTGCCAGCAGTTTACGCAGGGTCAGGTACCAAGAGACCCAGTACTTC. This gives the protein CASSLRRVRYQETQYF.